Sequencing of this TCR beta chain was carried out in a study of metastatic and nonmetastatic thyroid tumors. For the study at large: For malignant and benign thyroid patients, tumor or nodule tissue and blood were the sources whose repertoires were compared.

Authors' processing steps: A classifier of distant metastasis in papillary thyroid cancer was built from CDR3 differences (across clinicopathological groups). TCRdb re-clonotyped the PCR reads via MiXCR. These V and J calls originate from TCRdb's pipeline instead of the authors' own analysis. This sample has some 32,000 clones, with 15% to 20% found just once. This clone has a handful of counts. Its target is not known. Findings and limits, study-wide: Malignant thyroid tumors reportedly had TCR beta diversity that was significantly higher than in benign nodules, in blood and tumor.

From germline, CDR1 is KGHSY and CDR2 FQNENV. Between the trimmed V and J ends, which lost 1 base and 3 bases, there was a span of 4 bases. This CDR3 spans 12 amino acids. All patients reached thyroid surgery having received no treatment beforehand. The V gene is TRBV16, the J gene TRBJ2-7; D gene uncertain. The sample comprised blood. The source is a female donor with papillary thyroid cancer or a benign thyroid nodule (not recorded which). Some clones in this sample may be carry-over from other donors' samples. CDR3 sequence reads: CASSQYVYEQYF. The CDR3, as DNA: TGTGCCAGCAGCCAATACGTCTACGAGCAGTACTTC.